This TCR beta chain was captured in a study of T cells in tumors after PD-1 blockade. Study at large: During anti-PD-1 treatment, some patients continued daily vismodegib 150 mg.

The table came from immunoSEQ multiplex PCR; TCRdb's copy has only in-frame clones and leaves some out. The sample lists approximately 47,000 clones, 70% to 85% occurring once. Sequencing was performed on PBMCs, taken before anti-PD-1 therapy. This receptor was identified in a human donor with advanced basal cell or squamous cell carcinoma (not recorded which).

The CDR3: CSASNSPGELFF. CDR3 DNA: TGCAGTGCTAGTAATAGCCCCGGGGAGCTGTTTTTT. The chain is built from TRBV20-1 and TRBJ2-2; D not certain. This CDR3 has 12 amino acids. V shed 3 bases and J shed 6 bases, with 8 bases lying between them. Germline assignment: CDR1 DFQATT and CDR2 SNEGSKA (reference sequence).